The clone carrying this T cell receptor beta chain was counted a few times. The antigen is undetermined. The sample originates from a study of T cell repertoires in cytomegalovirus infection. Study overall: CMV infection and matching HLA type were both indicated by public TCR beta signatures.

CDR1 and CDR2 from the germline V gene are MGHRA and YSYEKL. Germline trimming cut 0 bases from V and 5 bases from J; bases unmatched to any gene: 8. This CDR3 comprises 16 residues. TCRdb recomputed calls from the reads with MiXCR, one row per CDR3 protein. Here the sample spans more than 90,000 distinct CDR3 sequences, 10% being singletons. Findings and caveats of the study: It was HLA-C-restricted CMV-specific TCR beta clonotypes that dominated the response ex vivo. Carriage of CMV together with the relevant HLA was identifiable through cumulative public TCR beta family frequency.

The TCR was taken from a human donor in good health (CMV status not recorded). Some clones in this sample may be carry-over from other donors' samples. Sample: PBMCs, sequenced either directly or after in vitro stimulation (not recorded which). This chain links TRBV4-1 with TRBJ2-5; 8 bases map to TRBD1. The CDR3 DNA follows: TGCGCCAGCAGCCAAGATCCACAGGGGGGAAGGGAGACCCAGTACTTC. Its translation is CASSQDPQGGRETQYF.